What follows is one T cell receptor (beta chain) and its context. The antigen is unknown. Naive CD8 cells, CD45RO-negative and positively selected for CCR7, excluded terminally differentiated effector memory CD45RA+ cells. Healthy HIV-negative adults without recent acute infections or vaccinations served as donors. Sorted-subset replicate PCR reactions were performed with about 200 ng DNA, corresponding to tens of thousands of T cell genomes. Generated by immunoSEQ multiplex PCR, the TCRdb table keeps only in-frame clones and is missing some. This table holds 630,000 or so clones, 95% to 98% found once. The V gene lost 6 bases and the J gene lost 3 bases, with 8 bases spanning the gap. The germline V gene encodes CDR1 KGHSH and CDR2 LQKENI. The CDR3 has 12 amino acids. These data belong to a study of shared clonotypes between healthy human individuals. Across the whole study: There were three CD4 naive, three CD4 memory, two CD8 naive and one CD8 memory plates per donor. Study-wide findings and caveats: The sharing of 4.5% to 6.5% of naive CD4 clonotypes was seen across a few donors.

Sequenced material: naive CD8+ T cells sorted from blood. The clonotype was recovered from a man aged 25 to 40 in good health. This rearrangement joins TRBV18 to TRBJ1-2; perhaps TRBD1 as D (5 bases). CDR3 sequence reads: CASSKGDYGYTF. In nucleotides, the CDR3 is TGTGCCAGCTCGAAAGGGGACTATGGCTACACCTTC.